The 10 T cell receptor beta chains below come from one sample, sequenced in a study of blood T cell repertoires in COVID-19. The data were produced by immunoSEQ multiplex PCR, yet TCRdb's version contains in-frame clones alone and is incomplete. The table has about 440,000 clones, approximately 88% seen once; the top ten hold about 12%. Sequences were obtained from peripheral blood. The receptors come from a woman aged 50 to 65 with COVID-19, enrolled during active disease.

V gene TRBV19 combines with J gene TRBJ1-5, with unresolved D. CDR3 length: 17 residues. V lost 5 bases and J lost 2, with 19 bases in between. Germline values: CDR1 LNHDA, CDR2 SQIVND (reference sequence). The CDR3 loop is CASSLIGPSAGNQPQHF. The CDR3 region has the DNA TGTGCCAGTAGTCTTATAGGCCCCTCGGCGGGCAATCAGCCCCAGCATTTT.

The gene calls are TRBV7-6 and TRBJ1-5; a weak D match, TRBD1 (6 bases). CDR1 and CDR2 (germline): SGHVS, FNYEAQ. CDR3 length equals 14 residues. V gave up 4 bases and J gave up 7 bases, with 14 bases separating them. As DNA, the CDR3 is TGTGCCAGCAGCTACCGGACAGATGGGCAGCCCCAGCATTTT. Encoded protein: CASSYRTDGQPQHF.

This rearrangement joins TRBV19 to TRBJ1-2; 8 bases are shared with TRBD1. The CDR3 is 13 residues long. Germline loops: CDR1 LNHDA, CDR2 SQIVND (reference sequence). Germline trimming cut 6 bases from V and 4 bases from J; bases unmatched to any gene: 4. The CDR3 reads CASSRQGSYGYTF. CDR3 bases: TGTGCCAGTAGCCGACAGGGGAGCTATGGCTACACCTTC.

This sequence joins TRBV4-1 and TRBJ1-3; 8 nucleotides match TRBD1. The J segment lost 6 bases and the V segment lost 1 base, leaving 8 bases of the junction unmatched. Germline V lookup: CDR1 MGHRA, CDR2 YSYEKL. The CDR3 sequence is 16 residues long. The CDR3: CASSQGTGQGENTIYF. CDR3 sequence (DNA): TGCGCCAGCAGCCAAGGAACCGGACAGGGAGAAAACACCATATATTTT.

The chain couples TRBV2 to TRBJ1-5, with D perhaps matching TRBD1 (5 bases). The CDR3 loop spans 15 amino acids. Germline CDR1 reads SNHLY; CDR2 reads FYNNEI. Trimming removed 4 bases from V and 2 bases from J, with 12 bases in between. This CDR3 reads CASSAEGIGNQPQHF. DNA of the CDR3: TGTGCCAGCAGTGCGGAGGGGATCGGCAATCAGCCCCAGCATTTT.

V and J are TRBV30 and TRBJ1-4; 7 bases are shared with TRBD1. The CDR3 is 15 amino acids. Germline-derived CDR1 and CDR2 are GTSNPN and SVGIG (reference sequence). Germline trimming cut 6 bases from V and 3 bases from J; bases unmatched to any gene: 10. The CDR3: CACSHRQGSNEKLFF. DNA of the CDR3: TGTGCCTGTTCTCATCGACAGGGTTCTAATGAAAAACTGTTTTTT.

The chain has TRBV27 and TRBJ2-7; a weak D match, TRBD1 (6 bases). CDR1 and CDR2 (germline): MNHEY, SMNVEV (reference sequence). Between the trimmed V and J ends, which lost 5 bases and 2 bases, there was a span of 19 bases. The CDR3 has 16 residues. The CDR3 DNA reads TGTGCCAGCAGTCCTGAAAGGGGGTCCCCAACCTACGAGCAGTACTTC. Residues: CASSPERGSPTYEQYF.

Concerning this clone: Other nucleotide sequences in the sample specify the same CDR3. The V call is TRBV5-6, the J call TRBJ1-6, with 7 bases that match TRBD1. The V and J ends lost 1 base and 7 bases, in that order; junction bases with no gene match: 2. The length of the CDR3 is 14 residues. The germline V gene encodes CDR1 SGHDT and CDR2 YYEEEE. The CDR3 protein is CASSLSTGNSPLHF. The CDR3 DNA is TGTGCCAGCAGCTTGTCGACAGGGAATTCACCCCTCCACTTT.

The V and J genes are TRBV30 and TRBJ2-7; TRBD2 is a possible D gene (6 bases). The V gene's germline CDR1 is GTSNPN and CDR2 SVGIG (reference sequence). CDR3 length equals 16 residues. V lost 3 bases and J lost 3, with 21 bases in between. The CDR3 nucleotides are TGTGCCTGGAGAAGCGGCCTCAGAGAGGACTACTACGAGCAGTACTTC. Amino acids: CAWRSGLREDYYEQYF.

The gene calls are TRBV5-6 and TRBJ2-7; D is uncertain. The germline V gene encodes CDR1 SGHDT and CDR2 YYEEEE. The CDR3 consists of 13 residues. The V end lost 1 base, the J end lost 3 bases, and 8 bases lay between the germline ends. The CDR3 is CASSLYSGYEQYF. In DNA, the CDR3 is TGTGCCAGCAGCTTGTATTCCGGCTACGAGCAGTACTTC.